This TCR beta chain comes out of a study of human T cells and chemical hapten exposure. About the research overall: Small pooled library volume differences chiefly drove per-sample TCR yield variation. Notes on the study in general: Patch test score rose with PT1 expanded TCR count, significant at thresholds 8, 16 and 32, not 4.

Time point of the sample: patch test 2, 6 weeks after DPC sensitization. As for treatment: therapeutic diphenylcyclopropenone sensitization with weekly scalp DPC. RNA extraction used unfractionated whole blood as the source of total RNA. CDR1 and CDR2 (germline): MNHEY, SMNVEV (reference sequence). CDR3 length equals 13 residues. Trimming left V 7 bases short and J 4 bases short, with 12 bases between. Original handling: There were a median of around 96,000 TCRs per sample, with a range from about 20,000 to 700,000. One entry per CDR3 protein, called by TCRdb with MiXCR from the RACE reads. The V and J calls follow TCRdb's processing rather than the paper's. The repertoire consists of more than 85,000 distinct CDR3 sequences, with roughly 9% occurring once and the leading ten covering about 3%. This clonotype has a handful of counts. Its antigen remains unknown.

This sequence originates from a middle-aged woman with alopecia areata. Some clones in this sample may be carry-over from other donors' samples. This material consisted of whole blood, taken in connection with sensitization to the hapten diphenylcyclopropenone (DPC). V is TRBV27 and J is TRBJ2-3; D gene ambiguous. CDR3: CASIPRTSDTQYF. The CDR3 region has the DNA TGTGCCAGCATTCCTAGGACCTCAGATACGCAGTATTTT.